The clone carrying this T cell receptor (beta chain) was recorded a few times. Its cognate antigen is unknown. This sample was taken from a study of cytomegalovirus exposure and HLA in healthy donors. Healthy bone marrow donors made up the cohort. The PCR ran on 60 Vbeta and 13 Jbeta primers. Some clones are missing from TCRdb's copy, which holds only in-frame ones; the method was immunoSEQ multiplex PCR. The table has almost 95,000 clones, more than 60% seen once. Study findings and constraints: Segments of the TCR beta V type were, in most cases, productive about 90% or about 30% of the time in an earlier analysis. According to reports, the classifier identified cytomegalovirus status with high specificity and sensitivity.

Germline V gives CDR1 SNHLY, CDR2 FYNNEI. This CDR3 has 16 amino acids. V shed 4 bases and J 3 bases; nucleotides not matched to a gene: 9. Sequencing was carried out using PBMCs. The chain uses TRBV2 and TRBJ1-5, with 7 bases identical to TRBD1. The clonotype originates from a man aged 30 to 45 in good health and CMV-seronegative. The CDR3 DNA reads TGTGCCAGCAGTGGACAGGGAGCGGATAACAATCAGCCCCAGCATTTT. It codes for CASSGQGADNNQPQHF. The full variable domain, in which reference TRBV2 and TRBJ1-5 provide the parts outside the CDR3, is EPEVTQTPSHQVTQMGQEVILRCVPISNHLYFYWYRQILGQKVEFLVSFYNNEISEKSEIFDDQFSVERPDGSNFTLKIRSTKLEDSAMYFCASSGQGADNNQPQHFGDGTRLSIL.